Following are 23 T cell receptor beta chains from one sample sequenced in a study of blood T cell repertoires in COVID-19. TCRdb keeps only in-frame clones here, not all; method: immunoSEQ multiplex PCR. The table records approximately 240,000 clones, about 80% of them present only once. The sample taken for sequencing was peripheral blood. The receptors stem from a woman between 25 and 40 years old who had recovered from COVID-19.

The chain links TRBV11-3 to TRBJ2-1, with D unclear. Germline CDR1 SGHNT, CDR2 YENEEA. CDR3 length equals 16 residues. Trimming took 5 bases from V and 7 from J, leaving 21 bases between them. The CDR3 sequence: CASSPWRSEPFNEQFF. The CDR3 DNA follows: TGTGCCAGCAGCCCCTGGCGTTCGGAGCCGTTTAATGAGCAGTTCTTC.

The J gene is TRBJ2-2, the V gene TRBV4-1; TRBD2 agrees at 12 bases. This CDR3 region has 17 residues. The germline gives CDR1 MGHRA, CDR2 YSYEKL. V was clipped by 3 bases and J by 4 bases; unmatched bases: 6. As DNA, the CDR3 is TGCGCCAGCAGCCATAGACTAGCGGGAGCTATCACCGGGGAGCTGTTTTTT. Its protein product is CASSHRLAGAITGELFF.

V is TRBV2 and J is TRBJ2-5, with D tentatively TRBD1 (6 bases). Trimming removed 8 bases at V and 2 bases at J, with 12 bases between. Germline assignment: CDR1 SNHLY and CDR2 FYNNEI. This CDR3 is 13 amino acids long. In nucleotides, the CDR3 is TGTGCCAGCGACCCGGGACAACAAGAGACCCAGTACTTC. This gives the protein CASDPGQQETQYF.

This clone is a singleton in its sample. The chain recombines TRBV4-1 with TRBJ2-2; 11 nucleotides match TRBD2. Germline V gene data show CDR1 as MGHRA and CDR2 as YSYEKL. V shed 0 bases and J 0 bases; nucleotides not matched to a gene: 9. This CDR3 has 20 amino acids. CDR3: CASSQDNLAGGFANTGELFF. The CDR3 region has the DNA TGCGCCAGCAGCCAAGATAATCTAGCGGGGGGATTCGCGAACACCGGGGAGCTGTTTTTT.

V usage is TRBV7-9 and J usage is TRBJ2-5; 11 nucleotides match TRBD2. The germline CDR1 and CDR2 sequences are SEHNR and FQNEAQ (reference sequence). J gave up 1 base and V 5 bases, and 3 bases lay outside the gene matches. The CDR3 has 15 residues. The CDR3 DNA sequence: TGTGCCAGCAGCGGGACTAGCGGTACCCAAGAGACCCAGTACTTC. Translating it yields CASSGTSGTQETQYF.

The gene calls are TRBV3-1 (or the pseudogene TRBV3-2) and TRBJ2-1; 7 nucleotides agree with TRBD2. CDR1 is LGHDT, CDR2 YNNKEL, per germline (reference sequence). This CDR3 is built from 16 residues. V gave up 0 bases and J gave up 1 base; unmatched junction bases: 3. The CDR3 loop reads CASSQEERDSYNEQFF. In DNA, the CDR3 is TGTGCCAGCAGCCAAGAGGAGCGGGATTCCTACAATGAGCAGTTCTTC.

The chain uses TRBV6-1 and TRBJ2-5, with D perhaps TRBD2 (6 bases). The germline V gene has CDR1 MNHNS and CDR2 SASEGT. The V gene lost 2 bases and the J gene lost 5 bases, with 12 bases spanning the gap. The CDR3 totals 14 residues. CDR3 DNA: TGTGCCAGCAGTGAACAGGAGGGGTCGGAGACCCAGTACTTC. Protein: CASSEQEGSETQYF.

The chain has TRBV13 and TRBJ2-2, with D tentatively TRBD2 (7 bases). The CDR3 spans 15 residues. Germline V gene sequence: CDR1 PRHDT, CDR2 FYEKMQ (reference sequence). V was trimmed by 5 bases and J by 6 bases, leaving 16 bases between them. CDR3 residues: CASSPRGALSGELFF. The CDR3 DNA reads TGTGCCAGCAGCCCTCGGGGGGCGCTTTCCGGGGAGCTGTTTTTT.

This chain uses TRBV6-1 with TRBJ2-7; possible D gene TRBD2, 5 bases. V was shortened by 6 bases and J by 2 bases, with 14 bases between the two germline ends. CDR1 is MNHNS and CDR2 is SASEGT in the germline V gene. The CDR3 spans 14 residues. CDR3 bases: TGTGCCAGCAGGGACTCACCGGGCACCTACGAGCAGTACTTC. Its translation: CASRDSPGTYEQYF.

The genes are TRBV3-1 (or the pseudogene TRBV3-2) and TRBJ1-1; D unresolved. Germline V gene sequence: CDR1 LGHDT, CDR2 YNNKEL (reference sequence). V was clipped by 1 base and J by 1 base, with 10 bases between them. The CDR3 has 15 amino acids. The CDR3 reads CASSQGTAANTEAFF. The CDR3 nucleotides are TGTGCCAGCAGCCAAGGAACGGCGGCGAACACTGAAGCTTTCTTT.

The chain is built from TRBV27 and TRBJ2-1; TRBD2 matches 9 bases. Unmatched junction bases numbered 5, after V lost 5 bases and J lost 0 bases. Germline-derived CDR1 and CDR2 are MNHEY and SMNVEV (reference sequence). This CDR3 is 16 amino acids long. CDR3 sequence: CASSPHSGSSYNEQFF. The CDR3 DNA sequence: TGTGCCAGCAGTCCCCATAGCGGGAGCTCCTACAATGAGCAGTTCTTC.

This CDR3 reads CASSLVRKRSSYNEQFF. The CDR3 region has the DNA TGCGCCAGCAGCTTGGTTCGGAAGCGCAGCTCCTACAATGAGCAGTTCTTC. The gene calls are TRBV5-1 and TRBJ2-1; D gene unclear. The length of the CDR3 is 17 residues. The V and J ends lost 0 bases and 0 bases respectively, with 13 bases between them. The germline gives CDR1 SGHRS, CDR2 YFSETQ. Variable domain in full (rest from reference TRBV5-1 and TRBJ2-1): KAGVTQTPRYLIKTRGQQVTLSCSPISGHRSVSWYQQTPGQGLQFLFEYFSETQRNKGNFPGRFSGRQFSNSRSEMNVSTLELGDSALYLCASSLVRKRSSYNEQFFGPGTRLTVL.

V and J are TRBV28 and TRBJ1-2; 9 bases match TRBD1. Trimming removed 3 bases from V and 5 bases from J; junction bases left unmatched: 4. The CDR3 is made up of 14 amino acids. Per the germline V gene, CDR1 is MDHEN and CDR2 is SYDVKM. CDR3 in amino acids: CASSLTGGRYGYTF. CDR3 nucleotides: TGTGCCAGCAGTTTGACAGGGGGTCGGTATGGCTACACCTTC.

The V and J genes are TRBV27 and TRBJ1-3, with D perhaps matching TRBD1 (5 bases). CDR1 is MNHEY, CDR2 SMNVEV, per germline (reference sequence). Trimming removed 4 bases from V and 3 bases from J, with 19 bases in between. This CDR3 is built from 17 residues. The CDR3 spells CASSSSGPRRFGNTIYF. The DNA of the CDR3 is TGTGCCAGCAGTTCATCGGGGCCCAGACGCTTTGGAAACACCATATATTTT.

The rearrangement joins TRBV11-2 to TRBJ1-5, with no clear D. This CDR3 comprises 17 residues. Per germline, CDR1 SGHAT and CDR2 FQNNGV. Trimming shortened V by 5 bases and J by 0 bases, and 17 bases separated the two germline ends. Written as DNA, the CDR3 is TGTGCCAGCAGCCCATCCTTGGAGGGATATAGCAATCAGCCCCAGCATTTT. It specifies CASSPSLEGYSNQPQHF.

The V call is TRBV5-6, the J call TRBJ1-2; TRBD1 agrees at 7 bases. The trim removed 2 bases at V and 11 bases at J, leaving 6 bases unmatched. CDR1 and CDR2 from the germline V gene are SGHDT and YYEEEE. This CDR3 spans 12 amino acids. The CDR3 DNA is TGTGCCAGCAGCTTTGACAGGGTTAGGTACACCTTC. It translates to CASSFDRVRYTF.

This clone was counted a few times. The gene calls are TRBV5-1 and TRBJ1-4, with a tentative D call TRBD1 (6 bases). This CDR3 is built from 15 residues. Germline V lookup: CDR1 SGHRS, CDR2 YFSETQ. Trimming pared 2 bases from V and 8 bases from J, leaving 16 bases between. The CDR3 DNA is TGCGCCAGCAGCTTCTCCGGGATCAGGGGCGAAAAACTGTTTTTT. As protein: CASSFSGIRGEKLFF.

There are a few counts of this clone. The V gene is TRBV7-9, the J gene TRBJ1-5; no clear D. This CDR3 spans 15 amino acids. Trimming removed 1 base at V and 2 bases at J, with 9 bases between. Germline V gives CDR1 SEHNR, CDR2 FQNEAQ (reference sequence). CDR3 nucleotide sequence: TGTGCCAGCAGCTTAGGAGGGCCTGGCAATCAGCCCCAGCATTTT. This translates into CASSLGGPGNQPQHF.

This chain connects TRBV30 to TRBJ1-2, with a possible D match to TRBD1 (6 bases). Germline CDR1 and CDR2: GTSNPN and SVGIG (reference sequence). V was cut by 3 bases and J by 3 bases, with 8 bases left in between. The CDR3 spans 12 residues. Written as DNA, the CDR3 is TGTGCCTGGAGACAGGGCCACTATGGCTACACCTTC. Residues: CAWRQGHYGYTF.

The genes are TRBV5-1 and TRBJ2-3; TRBD2 agrees at 10 bases. Germline lookup yields CDR1 SGHRS and CDR2 YFSETQ. Trimming at V came to 3 bases and at J to 0 bases, leaving 7 bases not matched to a gene. This CDR3 is 17 amino acids long. For the CDR3, the DNA is TGCGCCAGCAGCTCGGGACTAGCGTCTGCTAGCACAGATACGCAGTATTTT. Translation gives CASSSGLASASTDTQYF.

This clone was seen a single time. The chain has TRBV18 and TRBJ1-1, with D possibly matching TRBD1 (6 bases). Germline lookup yields CDR1 KGHSH and CDR2 LQKENI. V was trimmed by 3 bases and J by 1 base, leaving 9 bases between them. The CDR3 is 14 residues long. The CDR3 region is CASSPTGWNTEAFF. In DNA, the CDR3 is TGTGCCAGCTCACCGACAGGATGGAACACTGAAGCTTTCTTT.

The rearrangement links TRBV25-1 to TRBJ1-2, with 11 nucleotides matching TRBD1. In germline, CDR1 is MGHDK, CDR2 SYGVNS. The CDR3 runs to 13 residues. J was trimmed by 5 bases and V by 6 bases; bases with no gene match: 2. The CDR3 DNA follows: TGTGCCAGCAGAGGGACAGGGGGATATGGCTACACCTTC. Translation gives CASRGTGGYGYTF.

This chain connects TRBV19 to TRBJ2-1; 8 bases agree with TRBD1. The germline V gene has CDR1 LNHDA and CDR2 SQIVND (reference sequence). There are 14 residues in the CDR3. The CDR3 sequence: CSSKGQGASNEQFF. Here the CDR3 DNA reads TGTTCAAGTAAGGGGCAGGGGGCGTCCAATGAGCAGTTCTTC.